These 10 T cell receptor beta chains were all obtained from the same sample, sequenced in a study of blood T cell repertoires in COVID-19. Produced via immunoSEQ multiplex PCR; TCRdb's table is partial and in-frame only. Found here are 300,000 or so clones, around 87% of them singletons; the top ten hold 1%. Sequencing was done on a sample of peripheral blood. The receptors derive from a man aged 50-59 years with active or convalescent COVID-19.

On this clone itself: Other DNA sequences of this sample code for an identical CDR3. The CDR3 reads CASSPTGNYGYTF. CDR3 in DNA: TGTGCCAGCAGCCCGACAGGGAACTATGGCTACACCTTC. V is TRBV3-1 (or the pseudogene TRBV3-2) and J is TRBJ1-2; 7 bases are a match to TRBD1. This CDR3 is built from 13 residues. CDR1 and CDR2 (germline): LGHDT, YNNKEL (reference sequence). V shed 4 bases and J 2 bases; nucleotides not matched to a gene: 1.

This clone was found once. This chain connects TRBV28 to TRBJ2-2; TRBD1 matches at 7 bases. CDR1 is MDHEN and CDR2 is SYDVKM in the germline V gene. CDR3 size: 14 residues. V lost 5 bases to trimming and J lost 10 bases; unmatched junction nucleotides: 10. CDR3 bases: TGTGCCAGCAGTGAGACAGGGCCTGGGCCGGAGCTGTTTTTT. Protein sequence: CASSETGPGPELFF.

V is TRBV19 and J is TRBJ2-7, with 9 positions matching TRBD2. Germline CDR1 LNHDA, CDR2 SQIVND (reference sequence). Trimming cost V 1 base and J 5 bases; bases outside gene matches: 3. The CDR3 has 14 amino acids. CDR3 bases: TGTGCCAGTAGTATAGTGGGGACTAGCAACGAGCAGTACTTC. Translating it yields CASSIVGTSNEQYF.

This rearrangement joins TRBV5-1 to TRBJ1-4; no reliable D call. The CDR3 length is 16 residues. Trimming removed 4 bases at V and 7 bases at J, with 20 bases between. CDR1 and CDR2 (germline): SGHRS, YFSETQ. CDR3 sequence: CASSLLTHTRGEKLFF. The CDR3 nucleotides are TGCGCCAGCAGCCTACTAACCCACACTCGAGGTGAAAAACTGTTTTTT.

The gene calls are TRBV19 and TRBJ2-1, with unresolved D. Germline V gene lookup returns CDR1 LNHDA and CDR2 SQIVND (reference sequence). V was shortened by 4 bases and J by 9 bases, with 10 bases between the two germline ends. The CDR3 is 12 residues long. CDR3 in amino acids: CASSNRAIEQFF. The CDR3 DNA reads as TGTGCCAGTAGTAACCGCGCAATTGAGCAGTTCTTC.

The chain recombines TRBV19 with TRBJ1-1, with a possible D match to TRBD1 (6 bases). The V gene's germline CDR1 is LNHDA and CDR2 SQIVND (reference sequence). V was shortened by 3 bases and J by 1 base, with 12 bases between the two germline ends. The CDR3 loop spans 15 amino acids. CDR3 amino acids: CASSIARGTNTEAFF. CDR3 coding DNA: TGTGCCAGTAGTATCGCGAGGGGGACGAACACTGAAGCTTTCTTT.

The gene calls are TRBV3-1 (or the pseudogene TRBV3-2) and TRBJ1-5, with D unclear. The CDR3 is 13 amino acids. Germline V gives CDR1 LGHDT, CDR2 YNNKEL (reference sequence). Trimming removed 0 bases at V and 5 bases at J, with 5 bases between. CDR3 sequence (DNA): TGTGCCAGCAGCCAAGAGAGCTATCAGCCCCAGCATTTT. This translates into CASSQESYQPQHF.

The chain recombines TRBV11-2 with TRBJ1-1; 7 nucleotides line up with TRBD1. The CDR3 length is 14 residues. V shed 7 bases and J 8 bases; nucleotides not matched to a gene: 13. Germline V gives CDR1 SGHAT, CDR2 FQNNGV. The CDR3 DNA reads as TGTGCCAGCAACCCAACCGGGGCGACAGGGGAAGCTTTCTTT. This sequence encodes CASNPTGATGEAFF.

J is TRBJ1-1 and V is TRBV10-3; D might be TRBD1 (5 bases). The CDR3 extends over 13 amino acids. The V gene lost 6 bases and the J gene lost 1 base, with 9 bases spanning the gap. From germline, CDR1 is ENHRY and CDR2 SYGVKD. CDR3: CAIRKGENTEAFF. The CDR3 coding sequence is TGTGCCATCAGGAAAGGGGAGAACACTGAAGCTTTCTTT.

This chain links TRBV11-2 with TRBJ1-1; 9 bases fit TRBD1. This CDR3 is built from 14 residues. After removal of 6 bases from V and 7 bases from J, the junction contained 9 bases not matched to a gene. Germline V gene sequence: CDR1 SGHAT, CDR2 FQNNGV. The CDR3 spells CASRTGTGRVEAFF. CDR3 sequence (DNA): TGTGCCAGCAGGACCGGGACAGGGAGGGTTGAAGCTTTCTTT.